These 17 T cell receptor beta chains originate from one sample sequenced in a study of vaccination and CD4 T cells after COVID-19. Regarding treatment: approximately nine-day PBMC culture with coronavirus spike peptide pools or control peptides (ViraFEST assay). For these TCRs, the target antigens are not known. Sequenced with the Oncomine TCR Beta short-read assay was DNA taken from cultured CD4+ T cells. MiXCR, applied by TCRdb to the PCR reads, yields one record per CDR3 protein. The table includes 15,000 to 20,000 distinct CDR3 sequences, around 55% detected once. Sample: CD4+ T cells from blood, cultured in vitro. All receptors derive from a human donor who had recovered from COVID-19.

This clonotype was picked up one time. The chain carries TRBV20-1 and TRBJ2-7; TRBD2 aligns across 7 bases. The CDR3 covers 12 residues. Trimming at V came to 8 bases and at J to 5 bases, leaving 9 bases not matched to a gene. Germline V gene data show CDR1 as DFQATT and CDR2 as SNEGSKA (reference sequence). The CDR3: CSPPRGENEQYF. DNA of the CDR3: TGCAGTCCCCCCCGGGGGGAGAACGAGCAGTACTTC.

The genes are TRBV7-8 and TRBJ2-3, with TRBD2 identical over 14 bases. J lost 1 base, V lost 5 bases, and 2 bases had no gene match. The germline CDR1 and CDR2 sequences are SGHVS and FQNEAQ. The CDR3 loop spans 16 amino acids. The CDR3 nucleotides are TGTGCCAGCAGCCCGGGACTAGCGGGGGGCACAGATACGCAGTATTTT. This translates into CASSPGLAGGTDTQYF.

This clonotype was found a few times. This sequence joins TRBV6-2 or TRBV6-3 and TRBJ2-7; tentative D call: TRBD1 (5 bases). The V end was cut by 5 bases, the J end by 3 bases, with 11 bases between. This CDR3 has 13 residues. Germline loops: CDR1 MNHEY, CDR2 SVGEGT. The CDR3 here is CASSGQNGYEQYF. Here the CDR3 DNA reads TGTGCCAGCAGTGGACAAAACGGCTACGAGCAGTACTTC.

Worth noting for this clonotype: Given a much more abundant clone one base away, this may be a read error. This is likely a read error, given that the CDR3 carries no conserved phenylalanine or tryptophan at its end. V usage is TRBV27 and J usage is TRBJ1-2; D remains ambiguous. CDR3 size: 13 residues. Trimming shortened V by 1 base and J by 9 bases, and 12 bases separated the two germline ends. Germline V gene data show CDR1 as MNHEY and CDR2 as SMNVEV (reference sequence). DNA for the CDR3: TGTGCCAGCAGTTTATTGGACGGAGGCAGCTACACCTCC. Translation: CASSLLDGGSYTS.

This clonotype was seen a few times. This chain links TRBV7-2 with TRBJ1-2; D gene ambiguous. CDR3 size: 14 residues. V lost 1 base and J lost 8, with 14 bases in between. Germline assignment: CDR1 SGHTA and CDR2 FQGNSA. The DNA of the CDR3 is TGTGCCAGCAGCTTAGGGCCAGGTACGAAGGGCTACACCTTC. Translated: CASSLGPGTKGYTF. The complete variable domain, with remaining parts taken from reference TRBV7-2 and TRBJ1-2, reads GAGVSQSPSNKVTEKGKDVELRCDPISGHTALYWYRQSLGQGLEFLIYFQGNSAPDKSGLPSDRFSAERTGGSVSTLTIQRTQQEDSAVYLCASSLGPGTKGYTFGSGTRLTVV.

V usage is TRBV2 and J usage is TRBJ2-5; possibly TRBD1 for D (5 bases). V lost 4 bases and J 3 bases, leaving 12 bases between the germline ends. The germline V gene encodes CDR1 SNHLY and CDR2 FYNNEI. The CDR3 loop spans 14 amino acids. The CDR3 region has the DNA TGTGCCAGCAGTGGCGTTTCCAGGGAAGAGACCCAGTACTTC. Encoded protein: CASSGVSREETQYF.

V is TRBV7-2 and J is TRBJ2-7, with D maybe TRBD2 (5 bases). The V gene lost 5 bases and the J gene lost 2 bases, with 16 bases spanning the gap. This CDR3 is 15 amino acids long. Germline-derived CDR1 and CDR2 are SGHTA and FQGNSA. The CDR3 sequence is CASSLIVGRAYEQYF. The CDR3 DNA reads as TGTGCCAGCAGCCTTATAGTGGGGAGAGCCTACGAGCAGTACTTC.

This clonotype occurred a few times. This chain uses TRBV6-5 with TRBJ2-2; no firm D call. This CDR3 contains 15 residues. Germline V gene data show CDR1 as MNHEY and CDR2 as SVGAGI. The V end was cut by 2 bases, the J end by 0 bases, with 7 bases between. CDR3: CASSYQPSNTGELFF. Written as DNA, the CDR3 is TGTGCCAGCAGTTACCAGCCTTCGAACACCGGGGAGCTGTTTTTT.

This sequence joins TRBV2 and TRBJ1-2, with a weak D call TRBD1 (5 bases). The germline V gene has CDR1 SNHLY and CDR2 FYNNEI. V lost 2 bases, J lost 4 bases, and 11 bases lay in between. This CDR3 comprises 14 residues. As DNA, the CDR3 is TGTGCCAGCAGTGAAACTAGTGACAGCTATGGCTACACCTTC. This codes for CASSETSDSYGYTF.

The J gene is TRBJ2-3, the V gene TRBV7-3, with 10 bases lining up with TRBD2. Per the germline V gene, CDR1 is SGHTA and CDR2 is FQGTGA. There are 14 residues in the CDR3. Trimming removed 5 bases from V and 6 bases from J; junction bases left unmatched: 5. CDR3 in amino acids: CASSPSGSADTQYF. CDR3 DNA: TGTGCCAGCAGCCCTAGCGGGAGTGCTGATACGCAGTATTTT.

This clonotype was observed a few times. This chain uses TRBV21-1 with TRBJ1-6; whether TRBD1, the table's D call, matches the DNA was not checked. TRBV21-1 is designated a pseudogene. The CDR3 is made up of 15 amino acids. The CDR3 here is CASAGRAGHNSPLHF. The CDR3, as DNA: TGTGCCAGCGCGGGCCGGGCAGGGCATAATTCACCCCTCCACTTT.

The chain is built from TRBV28 and TRBJ2-7, with 8 bases that match TRBD1. The better agreement between TRBJ2-5 and the DNA end casts doubt on the J call. The CDR3 spans 14 residues. CDR1 MDHEN and CDR2 SYDVKM come from the germline V gene. The CDR3 nucleotides are TGTGCCAGCAGTCCCCGCGGACAGGGAGGGACCCAGTACTTC. As protein: CASSPRGQGGTQYF.

V is TRBV19 and J is TRBJ1-5; no firm D call. CDR3 length: 13 amino acids. Germline CDR1 LNHDA, CDR2 SQIVND (reference sequence). Between the trimmed V and J ends, which lost 7 bases and 6 bases, there was a span of 13 bases. The CDR3 sequence: CASTIGLGQPQHF. Here the CDR3 DNA reads TGTGCCAGTACCATCGGATTAGGTCAGCCCCAGCATTTT.

CDR3 sequence (DNA): TGTGCCAGCAGTGAGTACATGCGGGAGACCCAGTACTTC. This encodes CASSEYMRETQYF. The chain carries TRBV2 and TRBJ2-5; no reliable D call. The CDR3 is 13 residues long. The germline V and J ends were trimmed by 3 bases and 5 bases, with 10 bases remaining between them. From germline, CDR1 is SNHLY and CDR2 FYNNEI. The entire variable domain, with the rest obtained from reference TRBV2 and TRBJ2-5, is as follows: EPEVTQTPSHQVTQMGQEVILRCVPISNHLYFYWYRQILGQKVEFLVSFYNNEISEKSEIFDDQFSVERPDGSNFTLKIRSTKLEDSAMYFCASSEYMRETQYFGPGTRLLVL.

The rearrangement links TRBV25-1 to TRBJ2-7; the match to TRBD1 covers 7 bases. V gave up 9 bases and J gave up 6 bases; unmatched junction bases: 11. The CDR3 is 13 amino acids. Germline assignment: CDR1 MGHDK and CDR2 SYGVNS. The CDR3 spells CASSWRAGGEQYF. The CDR3 DNA is TGTGCCAGTTCCTGGCGGGCAGGGGGCGAGCAGTACTTC.

This clonotype was seen a handful of times. This chain connects TRBV20-1 to TRBJ2-1; 7 bases agree with TRBD2. Germline V gives CDR1 DFQATT, CDR2 SNEGSKA (reference sequence). After removal of 5 bases from V and 5 bases from J, the junction contained 3 bases not matched to a gene. This CDR3 contains 12 residues. The CDR3 protein is CSAGLADNEQFF. The DNA for the CDR3 is TGCAGTGCTGGCCTAGCGGACAATGAGCAGTTCTTC.

The CDR3 is CASSLGTGAFVTQPQHF. CDR3 nucleotide sequence: TGTGCCAGCAGTTTAGGGACAGGGGCTTTTGTTACGCAGCCCCAGCATTTT. The chain couples TRBV28 to TRBJ1-5; 10 bases are shared with TRBD1. CDR1 MDHEN and CDR2 SYDVKM come from the germline V gene. The length of the CDR3 is 17 residues. The J segment lost 7 bases and the V segment lost 2 bases, leaving 11 bases of the junction unmatched. Filled out from reference TRBV28 and TRBJ1-5, the complete variable domain reads DVKVTQSSRYLVKRTGEKVFLECVQDMDHENMFWYRQDPGLGLRLIYFSYDVKMKEKGDIPEGYSVSREKKERFSLILESASTNQTSMYLCASSLGTGAFVTQPQHFGDGTRLSIL.